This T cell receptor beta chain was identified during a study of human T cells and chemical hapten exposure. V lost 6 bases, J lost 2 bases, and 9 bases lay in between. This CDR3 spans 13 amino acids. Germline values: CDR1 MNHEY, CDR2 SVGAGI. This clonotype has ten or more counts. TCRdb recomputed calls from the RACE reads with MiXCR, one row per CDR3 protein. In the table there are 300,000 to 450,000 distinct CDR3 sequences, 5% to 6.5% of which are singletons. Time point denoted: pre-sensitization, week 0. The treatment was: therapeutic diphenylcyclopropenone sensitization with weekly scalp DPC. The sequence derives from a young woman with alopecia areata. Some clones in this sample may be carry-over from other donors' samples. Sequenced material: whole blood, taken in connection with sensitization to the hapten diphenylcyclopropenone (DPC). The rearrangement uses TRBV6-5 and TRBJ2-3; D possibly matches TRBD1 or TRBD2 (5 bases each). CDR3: CASRYGTTDTQYF. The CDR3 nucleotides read TGTGCCAGCAGATACGGGACCACAGATACGCAGTATTTT.